What follows are 17 T cell receptor beta chains derived from one specimen sequenced in a study of identical twins. TCRdb fed the 5' RACE reads into MiXCR, producing one record per CDR3 protein. Of 1.5 million to 2 million distinct CDR3 sequences detected, under 35% appear once; the ten largest clones hold roughly 0.3%. The material sequenced was cord blood. The receptor source for this set is a newborn girl in good health.

Written as DNA, the CDR3 is TGTGCCAGCAGTGCCGGGACAGCAGAGACCCAGTACTTC. Translation: CASSAGTAETQYF. V is TRBV12-3 or TRBV12-4 and J is TRBJ2-5, with 7 positions matching TRBD1. The length of the CDR3 is 13 residues. Trimming at V came to 5 bases and at J to 4 bases, leaving 4 bases not matched to a gene.

The V gene is TRBV2, the J gene TRBJ1-4; D unresolved. CDR1 is SNHLY, CDR2 FYNNEI, per germline. The CDR3 is 14 residues long. V gave up 8 bases and J gave up 8 bases, with 18 bases separating them. The CDR3 here is CASGRLGLREKLFF. CDR3 in DNA: TGTGCCAGCGGTCGTCTAGGGTTGAGGGAAAAACTGTTTTTT.

This clonotype was seen more than once but under ten times. The rearrangement uses TRBV9 and TRBJ2-5; tentative D call: TRBD2 (6 bases). The CDR3 sequence is 14 residues long. In germline, CDR1 is SGDLS, CDR2 YYNGEE. V lost 4 bases, J lost 1 base, and 11 bases lay in between. The CDR3 sequence: CASSIGLTQETQYF. The CDR3, as DNA: TGTGCCAGCAGCATTGGACTAACCCAAGAGACCCAGTACTTC.

In this sample, this clonotype turned up once. CDR3 region: CASKPGTSYEQYF. CDR3 bases: TGTGCCTCTAAGCCGGGGACGTCCTACGAGCAGTACTTC. The chain uses TRBV6-2 or TRBV6-3 and TRBJ2-7; tentatively, D is TRBD1 or TRBD2 (5 bases each). The length of the CDR3 is 13 residues. Trimming removed 11 bases from V and 1 base from J, with 15 bases in between. Germline CDR1 MNHEY, CDR2 SVGEGT.

This chain links TRBV15 with TRBJ2-1; D tentatively reads TRBD1 or TRBD2 (5 bases each). Germline CDR1 reads LNHNV; CDR2 reads YYDKDF (reference sequence). The CDR3 loop spans 15 amino acids. Trimming left V 3 bases short and J 4 bases short, with 13 bases between. The CDR3 sequence: CATSSPGTQYNEQFF. CDR3 sequence (DNA): TGTGCCACCAGCAGTCCCGGGACCCAATACAATGAGCAGTTCTTC.

CDR3 coding DNA: TGTGCCAGCAGTCCATGGACAGGCGCCTGGAGGGGCTACACCTTC. Translation gives CASSPWTGAWRGYTF. The chain joins TRBV6-5 to TRBJ1-2, with TRBD1 matching over 7 bases. Germline V gene data show CDR1 as MNHEY and CDR2 as SVGAGI. This CDR3 contains 15 residues. J lost 8 bases, V lost 5 bases, and 14 bases had no gene match.

This clonotype was seen many times. The J gene is TRBJ2-3, the V gene TRBV7-2; D is perhaps TRBD2 (6 bases). V was pared by 1 base and J by 4 bases, with 9 bases between. The CDR3 spans 14 residues. Germline V lookup: CDR1 SGHTA, CDR2 FQGNSA. The CDR3 sequence is CASSLVRLADTQYF. The CDR3 nucleotides read TGTGCCAGCAGCTTAGTCCGACTAGCAGATACGCAGTATTTT.

The sample holds a few counts of this clonotype. CDR3 region: CASSRSVSNQPQHF. CDR3 DNA sequence: TGTGCCAGCTCCCGCAGTGTCAGCAATCAGCCCCAGCATTTT. The chain combines TRBV12-3 or TRBV12-4 with TRBJ1-5; no clear D gene. Trimming stripped 8 bases from V and 1 base from J, with 12 bases between. The CDR3 spans 14 residues.

The chain links TRBV27 to TRBJ2-7; tentatively, D is TRBD1 or TRBD2 (5 bases each). This CDR3 spans 16 amino acids. V was clipped by 5 bases and J by 4 bases, with 21 bases between them. Germline loops: CDR1 MNHEY, CDR2 SMNVEV (reference sequence). This CDR3 is CASSPGTFGYGYEQYF. The CDR3 DNA reads as TGTGCCAGCAGTCCCGGGACGTTCGGCTACGGTTACGAGCAGTACTTC.

The chain recombines TRBV5-1 with TRBJ2-1; D gene uncertain. Gene TRBJ2-7 matches the end of the DNA better, so the J call may be wrong. The CDR3 covers 15 residues. Looked up from germline, CDR1 is SGHRS and CDR2 is YFSETQ. The CDR3: CASSLGEPSYNEQYF. The CDR3 DNA reads TGCGCCAGCAGCTTGGGTGAGCCTTCCTACAATGAGCAGTACTTC.

The rearrangement links TRBV6-5 to TRBJ2-7; no clear D gene. CDR3 length: 16 amino acids. Germline V gene sequence: CDR1 MNHEY, CDR2 SVGAGI. V lost 2 bases, J lost 0 bases, and 14 bases lay in between. The CDR3 region is CASSYEVPAFSYEQYF. Written as DNA, the CDR3 is TGTGCCAGCAGTTACGAGGTACCCGCCTTCTCCTACGAGCAGTACTTC.

This clonotype came up a few times. The J gene is TRBJ2-1, the V gene TRBV9; D call uncertain. Germline-derived CDR1 and CDR2 are SGDLS and YYNGEE. V was cut by 0 bases and J by 2 bases, with 6 bases left in between. The CDR3 is 14 amino acids. The CDR3 nucleotides are TGTGCCAGCAGCGTAGTCGCAGCCTACAATGAGCAGTTCTTC. Residues: CASSVVAAYNEQFF.

The chain combines TRBV28 with TRBJ2-3; D is unclear. V shed 6 bases and J shed 2 bases, with 9 bases lying between them. This CDR3 region has 13 residues. Germline V gene lookup returns CDR1 MDHEN and CDR2 SYDVKM. The CDR3 reads CASRRPFTDTQYF. The CDR3 DNA is TGTGCCAGCAGAAGACCCTTCACAGATACGCAGTATTTT. Variable domain in full (rest from reference TRBV28 and TRBJ2-3): DVKVTQSSRYLVKRTGEKVFLECVQDMDHENMFWYRQDPGLGLRLIYFSYDVKMKEKGDIPEGYSVSREKKERFSLILESASTNQTSMYLCASRRPFTDTQYFGPGTRLTVL.

This clonotype has a handful of counts. The V call is TRBV27, the J call TRBJ2-5; possible D gene TRBD2, 5 bases. The germline CDR1 and CDR2 sequences are MNHEY and SMNVEV (reference sequence). Trimming took off 7 bases at V and 1 base at J, with 16 bases between the two ends. The CDR3 spans 15 residues. CDR3 sequence (DNA): TGTGCCAGCACCCGGTTCTCGGGGATCCAAGAGACCCAGTACTTC. The encoded protein is CASTRFSGIQETQYF.

The table lists this clonotype with a few counts. The chain recombines TRBV5-1 with TRBJ2-5, with 8 bases matching TRBD1. TRBJ2-7 matches the DNA end more closely, so the J call is doubtful. Germline CDR1 reads SGHRS; CDR2 reads YFSETQ. This CDR3 spans 13 amino acids. The CDR3 loop is CASRRTGSPEQYF. As DNA, the CDR3 is TGCGCCAGCAGAAGGACAGGGTCCCCCGAGCAGTACTTC.

This clonotype turned up a few times. The genes are TRBV4-1 and TRBJ2-1, with D tentatively TRBD1 or TRBD2 (6 bases each). This CDR3 contains 18 residues. V dropped 4 bases and J dropped 2 bases, with 21 bases sitting between them. Germline values: CDR1 MGHRA, CDR2 YSYEKL. Written as DNA, the CDR3 is TGCGCCAGCAGCCGGACTATACCCACAGGGCCCCCCTACAATGAGCAGTTCTTC. Protein product: CASSRTIPTGPPYNEQFF.

Comment on this clonotype: A read error may explain this, as a much larger clone is one base away. The rearrangement joins TRBV25-1 to TRBJ1-2, with 11 bases aligning to TRBD1. The CDR3 totals 15 residues. The J segment lost 12 bases and the V segment lost 9 bases, leaving 18 bases of the junction unmatched. Germline lookup yields CDR1 MGHDK and CDR2 SYGVNS. The CDR3 reads CASTGTGGDLFGHTF. CDR3 sequence (DNA): TGTGCCAGTACCGGGACAGGGGGAGACCTTTTCGGCCACACCTTC.